This TCR beta chain was captured by sequencing in a study of neurological immune-mediated disorders. Study as a whole: Relapsing-remitting forms accounted for about 90% of the roughly 35 multiple sclerosis patients and secondary progressive forms for 3.

Notes on the study in general: Among 34 multiple sclerosis patients, 18 had repertoires that phylogenetic grouping placed in one related-CDR3 cluster, a possible signature.

Each TCR transcript was tagged with a 10-nucleotide random UMI during 5'RACE. TCRdb analysed the 5' RACE reads with MiXCR anew, one entry per CDR3 protein. The table includes about 80,000 distinct CDR3 sequences, around 6% detected once. Stated time point: longitudinal time-point 2. This clonotype was seen repeatedly, ten times or more. Its antigen remains unidentified. The specimen was PBMCs. This sequence was found in a woman aged 55-70 years with multiple sclerosis.

The CDR3 DNA reads TGCAGTGCTAGACCTCAGGGTGCAGGAAACACCATATATTTT. Its translation is CSARPQGAGNTIYF. V gene TRBV20-1 combines with J gene TRBJ1-3; TRBD1 might be the D (5 bases). The CDR3 covers 14 residues. Trimming took off 2 bases at V and 4 bases at J, with 12 bases between the two ends. The germline gives CDR1 DFQATT, CDR2 SNEGSKA (reference sequence).